The 21 T cell receptor beta chains below come from one sample, sequenced in a study of shared clonotypes between healthy human individuals. The table came from immunoSEQ multiplex PCR; TCRdb's copy has only in-frame clones and leaves some out. Of more than 900,000 clones in the sample, 75% to 80% were seen once. The material sequenced was memory CD4+ T cells from PBMCs. The subset: CD45RA-negative fraction. The receptor set was obtained from a man younger than 30 in good health. Some clones in this sample may be carry-over from other donors' samples.

Regarding this clone: Other DNA sequences from this sample encode an identical CDR3 as well. This chain uses TRBV5-4 with TRBJ1-4; 9 positions match TRBD1. CDR3 length equals 15 residues. V lost 2 bases, J lost 3 bases, and 2 bases stayed unmatched. Germline values: CDR1 SGHNT, CDR2 YYREEE (reference sequence). CDR3 DNA sequence: TGTGCCAGCAGCTTACAGGGGGCCTCTAATGAAAAACTGTTTTTT. Translation gives CASSLQGASNEKLFF.

The chain combines TRBV5-4 with TRBJ2-2; D is unclear. In germline, CDR1 is SGHNT, CDR2 YYREEE (reference sequence). The CDR3 is 12 residues long. The V gene lost 4 bases and the J gene lost 3 bases, with 4 bases spanning the gap. The CDR3 here is CASSTDTGELFF. The CDR3 DNA reads TGTGCCAGCAGCACGGACACCGGGGAGCTGTTTTTT. Using reference TRBV5-4 and TRBJ2-2 for the parts outside the CDR3, the full variable domain is ETGVTQSPTHLIKTRGQQVTLRCSSQSGHNTVSWYQQALGQGPQFIFQYYREEENGRGNFPPRFSGLQFPNYSSELNVNALELDDSALYLCASSTDTGELFFGEGSRLTVL.

The chain uses TRBV28 and TRBJ1-5, with a weak D call TRBD1 (6 bases). The germline V and J ends were trimmed by 6 bases and 3 bases, with 15 bases remaining between them. The CDR3 loop spans 15 amino acids. The germline CDR1 and CDR2 sequences are MDHEN and SYDVKM. This CDR3 is CASSDPGQNNQPQHF. Here the CDR3 DNA reads TGTGCCAGCAGCGACCCGGGACAAAACAATCAGCCCCAGCATTTT.

The chain has TRBV7-9 and TRBJ1-5, with D possibly matching TRBD1 (5 bases). CDR3 size: 15 residues. V lost 1 base, J lost 5 bases, and 12 bases lay in between. Germline CDR1 reads SEHNR; CDR2 reads FQNEAQ (reference sequence). CDR3 protein: CASSLGQTDHQPQHF. Here the CDR3 DNA reads TGTGCCAGCAGCTTAGGACAGACCGATCATCAGCCCCAGCATTTT.

The V and J genes are TRBV18 and TRBJ2-1; 9 bases align to TRBD2. The germline V gene encodes CDR1 KGHSH and CDR2 LQKENI. With V trimmed by 2 bases and J by 4 bases, 12 bases remained unmatched. The CDR3 is made up of 18 amino acids. DNA of the CDR3: TGTGCCAGCTCACCATTGGGTTCTAGCGGGACCCAGTACAATGAGCAGTTCTTC. Amino acid sequence: CASSPLGSSGTQYNEQFF.

This clone was counted many times. The chain links TRBV4-2 to TRBJ2-1; 10 positions agree with TRBD2. Per germline, CDR1 LGHNA and CDR2 YNFKEQ. This CDR3 is 17 amino acids long. Trimming took 1 base from V and 1 from J; bases not matched to a gene: 4. The CDR3 bases are TGTGCCAGCAGCCAAGCCCTAGCGGGAGCGTCCTACAATGAGCAGTTCTTC. Its protein product is CASSQALAGASYNEQFF.

The sample holds one count of this clone. The V call is TRBV6-5, the J call TRBJ2-2; D is unresolved. Germline V lookup: CDR1 MNHEY, CDR2 SVGAGI. There are 15 residues in the CDR3. The germline V and J ends were trimmed by 0 bases and 5 bases, with 10 bases remaining between them. CDR3 sequence: CASSYSIRSTGELFF. CDR3 nucleotides: TGTGCCAGCAGTTACTCGATTAGGAGTACCGGGGAGCTGTTTTTT.

This chain connects TRBV23-1 to TRBJ2-7, with TRBD2 matching over 11 bases. TRBV23-1 is reported as an ORF; its role is uncertain. The CDR3 runs 16 residues. J lost 4 bases, V lost 2 bases, and 7 bases had no gene match. CDR3 protein: CASSQELAGVGYEQYF. CDR3 coding DNA: TGCGCCAGCAGTCAAGAACTAGCGGGAGTAGGGTACGAGCAGTACTTC.

V gene TRBV6-1 combines with J gene TRBJ2-7, with 7 bases aligning to TRBD1. V lost 6 bases to trimming and J lost 3 bases; unmatched junction nucleotides: 11. CDR3 length equals 15 residues. Germline CDR1 MNHNS, CDR2 SASEGT. CDR3 DNA: TGTGCCAGCAGGACCGGGACAGCCTTTTTCTACGAGCAGTACTTC. Translation: CASRTGTAFFYEQYF.

The chain is built from TRBV10-3 and TRBJ2-7; 7 bases align to TRBD1. The CDR3 covers 17 residues. Trimming cost V 8 bases and J 2 bases; bases outside gene matches: 18. Germline assignment: CDR1 ENHRY and CDR2 SYGVKD. CDR3 nucleotides: TGTGCCATCTCCCCCTTGAACCAGGCAGGGGGTCCCTACGAGCAGTACTTC. Amino acid sequence: CAISPLNQAGGPYEQYF.

CDR3 in DNA: TGCGCCAGCAGCCTAAAGACGCCGGGACAGGGCAACTCCTACGAGCAGTACTTC. It encodes CASSLKTPGQGNSYEQYF. The genes are TRBV4-1 and TRBJ2-7; 9 nucleotides line up with TRBD1. Germline trimming cut 4 bases from V and 0 bases from J; bases unmatched to any gene: 13. The CDR3 totals 18 residues. Germline CDR1 is MGHRA and CDR2 is YSYEKL.

This clone was picked up a small number of times. The chain couples TRBV11-1 to TRBJ1-2, with D possibly matching TRBD1 (5 bases). Trimming took 5 bases from V and 7 from J, leaving 17 bases between them. Germline CDR1 reads SGHAT; CDR2 reads FQDESV (reference sequence). This CDR3 region has 14 residues. The DNA of the CDR3 is TGTGCCAGCAGCCCCCAGCTTGGGGCCAGTGGCTACACCTTC. Encoded protein: CASSPQLGASGYTF.

The gene calls are TRBV19 and TRBJ2-2; 7 bases line up with TRBD2. Germline V gene sequence: CDR1 LNHDA, CDR2 SQIVND (reference sequence). There are 15 residues in the CDR3. Trimming removed 4 bases from V and 6 bases from J; junction bases left unmatched: 8. CDR3 bases: TGTGCCAGTAGTAGTTACAGCGGGACTCCCGGGGAGCTGTTTTTT. This gives the protein CASSSYSGTPGELFF.

This clone occurred a few times. The chain couples TRBV10-3 to TRBJ1-5, with 9 bases aligning to TRBD1. CDR1 is ENHRY and CDR2 is SYGVKD in the germline V gene. The CDR3 has 14 amino acids. Trimming at V came to 3 bases and at J to 9 bases, leaving 6 bases not matched to a gene. CDR3 in amino acids: CAISEGQGLRPQHF. The CDR3 coding sequence is TGTGCCATCAGTGAAGGACAGGGGCTCCGGCCCCAGCATTTT.

The rearrangement uses TRBV9 and TRBJ2-2, with D unclear. The V gene lost 4 bases and the J gene lost 5 bases, with 18 bases spanning the gap. The germline CDR1 and CDR2 sequences are SGDLS and YYNGEE. CDR3 length: 16 amino acids. The CDR3 loop reads CASSFGPALRTGELFF. DNA for the CDR3: TGTGCCAGCAGCTTCGGACCCGCTCTTCGGACCGGGGAGCTGTTTTTT.

Points on this clone: Given a far larger clone just one base away, this is likely a sequencing read error. The gene calls are TRBV6-1 and TRBJ2-7; possibly TRBD1 or TRBD2 for D (5 bases each). Germline V gene lookup returns CDR1 MNHNS and CDR2 SASEGT. V lost 6 bases and J 5 bases, leaving 17 bases between the germline ends. The CDR3 totals 14 residues. The DNA for the CDR3 is TGTGCCAGCAGCCGGGGCCAAAGTACAAACGAGCAGTACTTC. Its translation: CASSRGQSTNEQYF.

The rearrangement links TRBV2 to TRBJ2-6, with 9 positions matching TRBD1. V lost 5 bases, J lost 2 bases, and 10 bases stayed unmatched. Germline V lookup: CDR1 SNHLY, CDR2 FYNNEI. The CDR3 extends over 18 amino acids. The CDR3 loop reads CASSLPGQGLPGANVLTF. The CDR3 DNA sequence: TGTGCCAGCAGTTTGCCGGGACAGGGACTCCCTGGGGCCAACGTCCTGACTTTC.

The V gene is TRBV7-8, the J gene TRBJ2-7, with D unresolved. V lost 1 base, J lost 2 bases, and 12 bases lay in between. The germline gives CDR1 SGHVS, CDR2 FQNEAQ. The CDR3 has 15 amino acids. Here the CDR3 DNA reads TGTGCCAGCAGCTTAGATAGGGTCAGGACCTACGAGCAGTACTTC. Translated: CASSLDRVRTYEQYF. Full variable domain (missing parts from reference TRBV7-8 and TRBJ2-7): GAGVSQSPRYKVAKRGQDVALRCDPISGHVSLFWYQQALGQGPEFLTYFQNEAQLDKSGLPSDRFFAERPEGSVSTLKIQRTQQEDSAVYLCASSLDRVRTYEQYFGPGTRLTVT.

This clone has only a few counts. This chain links TRBV2 with TRBJ1-5; possibly TRBD1 for D (6 bases). CDR1 is SNHLY, CDR2 FYNNEI, per germline. The CDR3 is made up of 14 amino acids. Trimming pared 3 bases from V and 4 bases from J, leaving 10 bases between. Here the CDR3 DNA reads TGTGCCAGCAGTGAGGGACAAGCAAATCAGCCCCAGCATTTT. As protein: CASSEGQANQPQHF.

This clone appeared once. The chain is built from TRBV1 and TRBJ2-7; the table's D gene call, TRBD2, was not cross checked with the DNA. TRBV1 is assigned pseudogene status. This CDR3 is 15 amino acids long. This chain's CDR3 is CTSSHGLAGRYEQYF. The CDR3 bases are TGCACCAGCAGCCACGGGCTAGCGGGAAGGTACGAGCAGTACTTC.

The chain uses TRBV5-5 and TRBJ1-4; TRBD1 matches 10 bases. The CDR3 contains 17 residues. CDR1 and CDR2 (germline): SGHKS, YYEKEE (reference sequence). J lost 2 bases, V lost 4 bases, and 8 bases had no gene match. CDR3: CASSTGTGVGTNEKLFF. The CDR3 nucleotides read TGTGCCAGCAGCACCGGGACAGGGGTTGGGACTAATGAAAAACTGTTTTTT.